These 20 T cell receptor beta chains originate from one sample sequenced in a study of STAT5B mutations in CD4+ large granular lymphocyte leukemia. Sequencing was performed with immunoSEQ multiplex PCR; in TCRdb, only in-frame clones are kept and a portion is missing. This sample has about 40,000 clones; roughly four fifths occur once, and the top ten carry approximately 3.8%. The sequencing input was CD4+ T cells from blood buffy coats. The source of these receptors is a human donor in good health.

The J gene is TRBJ1-2, the V gene TRBV5-1; no clear D. The V and J ends lost 0 bases and 4 bases respectively, with 16 bases between them. Germline V gene sequence: CDR1 SGHRS, CDR2 YFSETQ. The CDR3 consists of 16 residues. CDR3 loop: CASSLDSPSLGYGYTF. The DNA of the CDR3 is TGCGCCAGCAGCTTGGACAGCCCCTCGCTAGGCTATGGCTACACCTTC.

This clone appeared once. The chain uses TRBV9 and TRBJ1-3; 7 bases map to TRBD1. Losses at the gene ends were 2 bases for V and 3 bases for J; bases not matched to a gene: 5. This CDR3 is 15 amino acids long. CDR1 and CDR2 from the germline V gene are SGDLS and YYNGEE. In DNA form, the CDR3 reads TGTGCCAGCAGCGTTGGGACAGAGGTTGGAAACACCATATATTTT. As protein: CASSVGTEVGNTIYF.

The gene calls are TRBV6-1 and TRBJ1-1; possible D gene TRBD1, 5 bases. CDR3 size: 14 residues. Trimming took off 2 bases at V and 4 bases at J, with 11 bases between the two ends. Germline V gene data show CDR1 as MNHNS and CDR2 as SASEGT. CDR3 in amino acids: CASSELAGTTEAFF. CDR3 in DNA: TGTGCCAGCAGTGAACTCGCAGGGACCACTGAAGCTTTCTTT.

The rearrangement uses TRBV4-2 and TRBJ2-6; 10 positions match TRBD1. Germline V gene data show CDR1 as LGHNA and CDR2 as YNFKEQ. The CDR3 is 17 residues long. With V trimmed by 4 bases and J by 2 bases, 5 bases remained unmatched. In DNA form, the CDR3 reads TGTGCCAGCAGCCTCCGGACAGGGGGGGCTGGGGCCAACGTCCTGACTTTC. It yields the protein CASSLRTGGAGANVLTF.

V usage is TRBV30 and J usage is TRBJ1-2; 10 bases are shared with TRBD1. The CDR3 extends over 16 amino acids. Germline CDR1 and CDR2: GTSNPN and SVGIG (reference sequence). Trimming removed 1 base from V and 4 bases from J; junction bases left unmatched: 9. For the CDR3, the DNA is TGTGCCTGGAGTGCCCTCCGGACAGGGGGACGCTATGGCTACACCTTC. This codes for CAWSALRTGGRYGYTF.

The chain uses TRBV9 and TRBJ1-1; D is ambiguous. With 0 bases removed from V and 1 base from J, the gap between germline ends came to 7 bases. Germline CDR1 and CDR2: SGDLS and YYNGEE. The CDR3 extends over 14 amino acids. As DNA, the CDR3 is TGTGCCAGCAGCGTAGGCATTACGAACACTGAAGCTTTCTTT. It yields the protein CASSVGITNTEAFF. The entire variable domain, with the rest obtained from reference TRBV9 and TRBJ1-1, is as follows: DSGVTQTPKHLITATGQRVTLRCSPRSGDLSVYWYQQSLDQGLQFLIQYYNGEERAKGNILERFSAQQFPDLHSELNLSSLELGDSALYFCASSVGITNTEAFFGQGTRLTVV.

The V call is TRBV19, the J call TRBJ2-6; the match to TRBD1 covers 7 bases. The CDR3 runs 15 residues. The junction had 1 base not matched to a gene; V was cut back by 5 bases and J by 0 bases. The V gene's germline CDR1 is LNHDA and CDR2 SQIVND (reference sequence). The CDR3 bases are TGTGCCAGTAGTGGGACAGTCTCTGGGGCCAACGTCCTGACTTTC. Protein product: CASSGTVSGANVLTF. The variable domain in full, completed from reference TRBV19 and TRBJ2-6, reads DGGITQSPKYLFRKEGQNVTLSCEQNLNHDAMYWYRQDPGQGLRLIYYSQIVNDFQKGDIAEGYSVSREKKESFPLTVTSAQKNPTAFYLCASSGTVSGANVLTFGAGSRLTVL.

This CDR3 reads CASSYSDSRTDTQYF. The CDR3 DNA reads TGTGCCAGCAGTTACTCGGACAGCCGCACAGATACGCAGTATTTT. This chain uses TRBV6-6 with TRBJ2-3; weak D call: TRBD1 (6 bases). The germline V gene encodes CDR1 MNHNY and CDR2 SVGAGI (reference sequence). The V end lost 0 bases, the J end lost 1 base, and 8 bases lay between the germline ends. This CDR3 comprises 15 residues.

The V gene is TRBV6-5, the J gene TRBJ1-1; D is uncertain. The CDR3 loop spans 12 amino acids. The germline CDR1 and CDR2 sequences are MNHEY and SVGAGI. The V end was cut by 6 bases, the J end by 7 bases, with 12 bases between. The CDR3 protein is CASSPAGDEAFF. DNA of the CDR3: TGTGCCAGCAGCCCAGCGGGAGATGAAGCTTTCTTT.

The chain has TRBV19 and TRBJ1-1; 10 bases are a match to TRBD1. The CDR3 contains 13 residues. The V segment lost 8 bases and the J segment 5 bases; nucleotides outside the gene matches: 5. Germline V gene lookup returns CDR1 LNHDA and CDR2 SQIVND (reference sequence). The CDR3 sequence is CASATGGLTEAFF. The CDR3, as DNA: TGTGCCAGTGCGACAGGGGGCCTGACTGAAGCTTTCTTT.

The rearrangement uses TRBV19 and TRBJ1-5; TRBD1 matches 11 bases. The CDR3 extends over 17 amino acids. Germline loops: CDR1 LNHDA, CDR2 SQIVND (reference sequence). V trimming: 8 bases; J trimming: 1 base; junction bases outside the gene matches: 10. The CDR3 sequence is CASDSRTGGLSNQPQHF. CDR3 bases: TGTGCCAGTGACTCCAGGACAGGGGGCTTAAGCAATCAGCCCCAGCATTTT.

V gene TRBV9 combines with J gene TRBJ1-1; D is unclear. This CDR3 is built from 13 residues. Germline-derived CDR1 and CDR2 are SGDLS and YYNGEE. Trimming took off 3 bases at V and 0 bases at J, with 6 bases between the two ends. The CDR3 reads CASSEGMNTEAFF. The CDR3 bases are TGTGCCAGCAGCGAGGGAATGAACACTGAAGCTTTCTTT. Complete variable domain (other parts from reference TRBV9 and TRBJ1-1): DSGVTQTPKHLITATGQRVTLRCSPRSGDLSVYWYQQSLDQGLQFLIQYYNGEERAKGNILERFSAQQFPDLHSELNLSSLELGDSALYFCASSEGMNTEAFFGQGTRLTVV.

The chain carries TRBV6-1 and TRBJ2-2, with D tentatively TRBD1 or TRBD2 (5 bases each). This CDR3 is built from 14 residues. Germline lookup yields CDR1 MNHNS and CDR2 SASEGT. The V gene lost 6 bases and the J gene lost 3 bases, with 11 bases spanning the gap. The CDR3 DNA reads TGTGCCAGCAGCGGGGCCTCCTACACCGGGGAGCTGTTTTTT. Translating gives CASSGASYTGELFF.

The rearrangement links TRBV11-2 to TRBJ2-1, with D possibly TRBD2 on 6 matching bases. CDR1 SGHAT and CDR2 FQNNGV come from the germline V gene. Trimming stripped 1 base from V and 3 bases from J, with 10 bases between. This CDR3 is built from 15 residues. In DNA, the CDR3 is TGTGCCAGCAGCTTAGTATCCGGGGGCTACAATGAGCAGTTCTTC. Translated: CASSLVSGGYNEQFF.

This chain's CDR3 is CATKGQGYPYEQYF. For the CDR3, the DNA is TGTGCCACCAAGGGACAGGGGTACCCCTACGAGCAGTACTTC. J is TRBJ2-7 and V is TRBV6-5; 10 bases agree with TRBD1. V was pared by 10 bases and J by 2 bases, with 8 bases of the junction left unmatched. Germline V gene sequence: CDR1 MNHEY, CDR2 SVGAGI. The CDR3 length is 14 residues.

V is TRBV27 and J is TRBJ2-7; 8 bases match TRBD2. The ends lost 11 bases at V and 6 bases at J; junction bases unmatched: 12. Per the germline V gene, CDR1 is MNHEY and CDR2 is SMNVEV (reference sequence). The CDR3 loop spans 13 amino acids. CDR3 region: CAVGRLAPFEQYF. The CDR3 DNA follows: TGTGCCGTAGGGAGACTAGCGCCATTCGAGCAGTACTTC.

J is TRBJ2-1 and V is TRBV10-3, with 7 bases fitting TRBD2. Germline CDR1 is ENHRY and CDR2 is SYGVKD. J lost 9 bases, V lost 8 bases, and 10 bases had no gene match. The CDR3 has 13 amino acids. DNA for the CDR3: TGTGCCATCTCAGGCGGGGAGCGGGGTGAGCAGTTCTTC. Encoded protein: CAISGGERGEQFF.

This chain links TRBV29-1 with TRBJ2-7, with D tentatively TRBD1 (6 bases). The CDR3 contains 13 residues. Germline V gene sequence: CDR1 SQVTM, CDR2 ANQGSEA. V gave up 4 bases and J gave up 6 bases, with 16 bases separating them. CDR3 nucleotides: TGCAGCGTTGGCAGGGGCGCTTGGCGCGAGCAGTACTTC. It translates to CSVGRGAWREQYF.

This chain connects TRBV11-2 to TRBJ1-2; D is undetermined. Between the trimmed V and J ends, which lost 4 bases and 5 bases, there was a span of 14 bases. Germline V gives CDR1 SGHAT, CDR2 FQNNGV. The CDR3 has 14 amino acids. In DNA form, the CDR3 reads TGTGCCAGCAGCTACGGGGTAGAAGGGTATGGCTACACCTTC. Its protein product is CASSYGVEGYGYTF.

This sequence joins TRBV7-2 and TRBJ2-5, with D perhaps TRBD1 (6 bases). The ends were cut back, 5 bases at V and 2 bases at J, with 9 bases in the middle. The CDR3 runs to 13 residues. The germline V gene has CDR1 SGHTA and CDR2 FQGNSA. DNA for the CDR3: TGTGCCAGCAGCCGGGACACTCAAGAGACCCAGTACTTC. It encodes CASSRDTQETQYF. Drawing the rest from reference TRBV7-2 and TRBJ2-5, the complete variable domain is GAGVSQSPSNKVTEKGKDVELRCDPISGHTALYWYRQSLGQGLEFLIYFQGNSAPDKSGLPSDRFSAERTGGSVSTLTIQRTQQEDSAVYLCASSRDTQETQYFGPGTRLLVL.